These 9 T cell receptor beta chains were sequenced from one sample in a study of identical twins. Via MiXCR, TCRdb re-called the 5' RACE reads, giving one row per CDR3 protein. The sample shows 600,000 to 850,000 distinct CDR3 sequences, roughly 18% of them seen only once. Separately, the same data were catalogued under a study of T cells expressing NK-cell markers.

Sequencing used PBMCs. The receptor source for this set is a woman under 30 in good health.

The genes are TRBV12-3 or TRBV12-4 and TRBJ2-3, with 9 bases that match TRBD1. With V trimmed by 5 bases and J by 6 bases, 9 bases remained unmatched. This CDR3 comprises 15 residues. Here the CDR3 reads CASSKLTGGQDTQYF. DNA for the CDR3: TGTGCCAGCAGTAAACTGACAGGGGGGCAGGATACGCAGTATTTT.

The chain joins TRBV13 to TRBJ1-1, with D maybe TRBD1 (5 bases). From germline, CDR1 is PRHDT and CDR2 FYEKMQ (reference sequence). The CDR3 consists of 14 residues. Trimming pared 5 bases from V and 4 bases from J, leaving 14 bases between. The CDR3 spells CASSAGGGATEAFF. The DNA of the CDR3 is TGTGCCAGCAGCGCCGGAGGTGGGGCCACTGAAGCTTTCTTT. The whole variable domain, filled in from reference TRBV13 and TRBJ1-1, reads AAGVIQSPRHLIKEKRETATLKCYPIPRHDTVYWYQQGPGQDPQFLISFYEKMQSDKGSIPDRFSAQQFSDYHSELNMSSLELGDSALYFCASSAGGGATEAFFGQGTRLTVV.

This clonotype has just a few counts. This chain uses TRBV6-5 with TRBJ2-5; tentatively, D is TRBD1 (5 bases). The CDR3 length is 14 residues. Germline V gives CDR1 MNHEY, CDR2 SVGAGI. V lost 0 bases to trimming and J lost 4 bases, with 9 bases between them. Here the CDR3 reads CASSYSNQGETQYF. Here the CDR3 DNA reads TGTGCCAGCAGTTACTCGAATCAGGGAGAGACCCAGTACTTC.

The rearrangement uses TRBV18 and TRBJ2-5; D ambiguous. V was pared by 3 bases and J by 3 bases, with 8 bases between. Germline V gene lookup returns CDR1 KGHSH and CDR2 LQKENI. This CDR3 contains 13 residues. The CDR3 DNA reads TGTGCCAGCTCACCGGCAGAAGAAGAGACCCAGTACTTC. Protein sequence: CASSPAEEETQYF.

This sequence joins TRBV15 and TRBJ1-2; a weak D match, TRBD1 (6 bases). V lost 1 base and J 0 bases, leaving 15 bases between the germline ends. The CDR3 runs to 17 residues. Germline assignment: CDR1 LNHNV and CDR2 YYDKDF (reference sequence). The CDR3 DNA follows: TGTGCCACCAGCAGAGTGCATCGGACAGACCCTAACTATGGCTACACCTTC. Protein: CATSRVHRTDPNYGYTF.

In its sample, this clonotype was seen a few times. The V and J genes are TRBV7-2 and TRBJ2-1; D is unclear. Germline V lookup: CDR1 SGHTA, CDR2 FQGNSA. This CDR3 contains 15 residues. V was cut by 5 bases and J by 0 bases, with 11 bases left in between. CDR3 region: CASSLAQPSYNEQFF. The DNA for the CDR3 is TGTGCCAGCAGCCTCGCTCAGCCCTCCTACAATGAGCAGTTCTTC.

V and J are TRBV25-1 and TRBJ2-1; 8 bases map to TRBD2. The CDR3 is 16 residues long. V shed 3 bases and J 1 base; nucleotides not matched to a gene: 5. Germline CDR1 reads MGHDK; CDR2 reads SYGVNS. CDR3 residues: CASSDFERGSYNEQFF. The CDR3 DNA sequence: TGTGCCAGCAGTGACTTCGAGCGGGGGTCCTACAATGAGCAGTTCTTC.

CDR3 nucleotides: TGCAGCGTCGGGGACGGCAATCAAGAGACCCAGTACTTC. This encodes CSVGDGNQETQYF. This rearrangement joins TRBV29-1 to TRBJ2-5; D assignment may be TRBD1 or TRBD2 (5 bases each). The CDR3 extends over 13 amino acids. Germline CDR1 is SQVTM and CDR2 is ANQGSEA. V gave up 6 bases and J gave up 2 bases, with 13 bases separating them.

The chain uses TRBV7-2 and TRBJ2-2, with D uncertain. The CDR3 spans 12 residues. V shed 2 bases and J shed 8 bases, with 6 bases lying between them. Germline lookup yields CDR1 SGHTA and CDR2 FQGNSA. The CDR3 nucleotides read TGTGCCAGCAGCTTATATTTGGGGGAGCTGTTTTTT. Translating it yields CASSLYLGELFF.